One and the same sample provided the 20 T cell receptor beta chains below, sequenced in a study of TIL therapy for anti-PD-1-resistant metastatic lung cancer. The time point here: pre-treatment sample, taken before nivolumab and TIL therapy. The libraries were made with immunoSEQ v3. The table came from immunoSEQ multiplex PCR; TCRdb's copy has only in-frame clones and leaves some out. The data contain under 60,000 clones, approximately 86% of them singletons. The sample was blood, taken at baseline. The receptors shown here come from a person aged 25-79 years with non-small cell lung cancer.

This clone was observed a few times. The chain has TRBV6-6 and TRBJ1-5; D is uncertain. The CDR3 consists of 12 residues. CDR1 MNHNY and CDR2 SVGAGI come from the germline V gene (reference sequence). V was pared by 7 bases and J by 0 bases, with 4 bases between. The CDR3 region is CASNLSNQPQHF. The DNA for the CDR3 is TGTGCCAGCAACCTTAGCAATCAGCCCCAGCATTTT.

The CDR3 DNA reads as TGTGCCAGCAGTCCTCCCCGACAGGGTAAGATGTTGGACATTCAGTACTTC. Translated, it gives CASSPPRQGKMLDIQYF. The chain has TRBV28 and TRBJ2-4; 7 bases match TRBD1. The CDR3 is made up of 17 amino acids. V was clipped by 5 bases and J by 8 bases; unmatched bases: 18. CDR1 MDHEN and CDR2 SYDVKM come from the germline V gene.

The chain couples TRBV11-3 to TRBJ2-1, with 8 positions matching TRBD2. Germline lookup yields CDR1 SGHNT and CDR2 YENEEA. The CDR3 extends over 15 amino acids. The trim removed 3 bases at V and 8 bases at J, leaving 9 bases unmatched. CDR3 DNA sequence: TGTGCCAGCAGCTTCCGACGGGGGGGTATAGATGAGCAGTTCTTC. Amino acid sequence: CASSFRRGGIDEQFF.

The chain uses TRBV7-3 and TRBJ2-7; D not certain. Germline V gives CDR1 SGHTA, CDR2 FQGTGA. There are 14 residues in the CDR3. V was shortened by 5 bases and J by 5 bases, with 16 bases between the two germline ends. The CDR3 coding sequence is TGTGCCAGCAGCCCCCCCAACCGACACCACGAGCAGTACTTC. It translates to CASSPPNRHHEQYF.

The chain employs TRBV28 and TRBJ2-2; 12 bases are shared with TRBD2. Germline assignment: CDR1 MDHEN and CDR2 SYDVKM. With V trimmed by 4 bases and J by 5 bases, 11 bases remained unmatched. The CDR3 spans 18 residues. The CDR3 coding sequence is TGTGCCAGCAGTTCCTTCATTCTAGCGGGAGGGGGTACCGGGGAGCTGTTTTTT. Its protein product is CASSSFILAGGGTGELFF.

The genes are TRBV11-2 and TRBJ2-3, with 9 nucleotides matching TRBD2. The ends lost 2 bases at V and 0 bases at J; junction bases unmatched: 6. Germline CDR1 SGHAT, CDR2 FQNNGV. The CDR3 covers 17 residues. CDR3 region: CASSLTGLAPSTDTQYF. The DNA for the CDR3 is TGTGCCAGCAGCTTAACCGGACTAGCGCCAAGCACAGATACGCAGTATTTT.

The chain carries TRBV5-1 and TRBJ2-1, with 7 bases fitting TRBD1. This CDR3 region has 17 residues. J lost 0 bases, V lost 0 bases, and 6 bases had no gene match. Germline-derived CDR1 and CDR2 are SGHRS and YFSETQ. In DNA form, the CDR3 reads TGCGCCAGCAGCTTGGCCCGACAGGGTGGCTCCTACAATGAGCAGTTCTTC. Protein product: CASSLARQGGSYNEQFF.

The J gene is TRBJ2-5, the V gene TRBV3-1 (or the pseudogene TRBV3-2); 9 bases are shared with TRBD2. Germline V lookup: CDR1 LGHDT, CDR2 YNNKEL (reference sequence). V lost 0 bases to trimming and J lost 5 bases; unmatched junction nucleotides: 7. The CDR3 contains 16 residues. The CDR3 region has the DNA TGTGCCAGCAGCCAAGATCGCACTAGCGGGTGGGAGACCCAGTACTTC. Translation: CASSQDRTSGWETQYF.

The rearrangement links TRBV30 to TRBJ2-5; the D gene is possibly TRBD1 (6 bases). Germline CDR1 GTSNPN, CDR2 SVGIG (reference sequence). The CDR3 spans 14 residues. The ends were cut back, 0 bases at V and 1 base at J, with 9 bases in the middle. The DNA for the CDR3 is TGTGCCTGGAGTGTATCGGACAGCCAAGAGACCCAGTACTTC. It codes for CAWSVSDSQETQYF.

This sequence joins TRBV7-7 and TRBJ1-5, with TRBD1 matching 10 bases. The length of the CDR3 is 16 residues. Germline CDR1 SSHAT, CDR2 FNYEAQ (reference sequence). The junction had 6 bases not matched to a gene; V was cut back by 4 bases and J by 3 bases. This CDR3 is CASSSPGQGNNQPQHF. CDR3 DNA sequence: TGTGCCAGCAGCTCACCGGGACAGGGGAACAATCAGCCCCAGCATTTT.

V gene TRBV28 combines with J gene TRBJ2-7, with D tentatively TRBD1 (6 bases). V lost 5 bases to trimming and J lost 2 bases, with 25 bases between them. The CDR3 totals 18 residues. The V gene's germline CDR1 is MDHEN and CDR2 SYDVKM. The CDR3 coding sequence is TGTGCCAGCAGTCAATACTCTCAATGGGGGCGCGATACCTACGAGCAGTACTTC. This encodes CASSQYSQWGRDTYEQYF.

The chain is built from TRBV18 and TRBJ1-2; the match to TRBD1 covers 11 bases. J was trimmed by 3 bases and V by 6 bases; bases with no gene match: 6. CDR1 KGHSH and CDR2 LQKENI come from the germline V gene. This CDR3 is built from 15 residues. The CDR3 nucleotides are TGTGCCAGCTCTCAAGGGGGACAGGGGGACTATGGCTACACCTTC. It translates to CASSQGGQGDYGYTF.

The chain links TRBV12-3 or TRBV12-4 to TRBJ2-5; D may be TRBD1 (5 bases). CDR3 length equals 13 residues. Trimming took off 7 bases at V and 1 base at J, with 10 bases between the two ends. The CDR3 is CASTLRAQETQYF. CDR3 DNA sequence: TGTGCCAGCACCCTCAGGGCCCAAGAGACCCAGTACTTC.

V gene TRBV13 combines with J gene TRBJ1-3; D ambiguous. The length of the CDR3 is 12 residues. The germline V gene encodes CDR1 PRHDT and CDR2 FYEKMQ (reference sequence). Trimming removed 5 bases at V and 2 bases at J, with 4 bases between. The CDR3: CASSRTGNTIYF. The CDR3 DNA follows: TGTGCCAGCAGCAGGACTGGAAACACCATATATTTT.

CDR3 residues: CASSLAPGDGYTF. The CDR3 DNA reads as TGCGCCAGCAGCTTGGCCCCAGGGGATGGCTACACCTTC. The genes are TRBV5-1 and TRBJ1-2; tentatively, D is TRBD1 (6 bases). Germline assignment: CDR1 SGHRS and CDR2 YFSETQ. Deletions cut 0 bases from V and 6 bases from J, with 9 bases between. This CDR3 region has 13 residues.

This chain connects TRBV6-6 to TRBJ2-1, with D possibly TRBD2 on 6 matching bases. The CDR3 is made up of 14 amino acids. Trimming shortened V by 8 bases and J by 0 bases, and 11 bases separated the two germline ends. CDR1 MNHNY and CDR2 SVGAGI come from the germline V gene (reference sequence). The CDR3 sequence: CASGAGSSYNEQFF. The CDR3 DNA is TGTGCCAGCGGAGCGGGTAGCTCCTACAATGAGCAGTTCTTC.

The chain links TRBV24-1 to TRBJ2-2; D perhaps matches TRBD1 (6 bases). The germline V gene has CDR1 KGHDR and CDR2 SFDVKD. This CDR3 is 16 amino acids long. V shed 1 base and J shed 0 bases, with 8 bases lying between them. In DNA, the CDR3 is TGTGCCACCAGTGATTTAGGGACAACGAACACCGGGGAGCTGTTTTTT. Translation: CATSDLGTTNTGELFF.

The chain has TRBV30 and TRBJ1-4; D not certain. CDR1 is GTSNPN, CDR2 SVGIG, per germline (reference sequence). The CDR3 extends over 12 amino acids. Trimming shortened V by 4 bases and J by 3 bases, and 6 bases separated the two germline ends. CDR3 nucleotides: TGTGCCTGGAACTTATCTAATGAAAAACTGTTTTTT. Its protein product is CAWNLSNEKLFF.

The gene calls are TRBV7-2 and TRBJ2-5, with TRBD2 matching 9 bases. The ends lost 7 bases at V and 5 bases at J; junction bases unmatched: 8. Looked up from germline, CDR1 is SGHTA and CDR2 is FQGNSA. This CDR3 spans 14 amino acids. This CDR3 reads CASNLAGRPETQYF. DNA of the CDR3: TGTGCCAGCAACCTAGCGGGACGACCGGAGACCCAGTACTTC.

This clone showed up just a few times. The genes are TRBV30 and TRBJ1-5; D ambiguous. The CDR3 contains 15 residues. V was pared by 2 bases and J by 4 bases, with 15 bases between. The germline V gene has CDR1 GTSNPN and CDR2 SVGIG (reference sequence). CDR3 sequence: CAWSRVDRVNQPQHF. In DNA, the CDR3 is TGTGCCTGGAGTCGAGTGGACCGGGTAAATCAGCCCCAGCATTTT.